Listed here is a single TCR beta chain. In the authors' workflow: Using reference gene primer amplification, nucleated cell counts were estimated. Produced via immunoSEQ multiplex PCR; TCRdb's table is partial and in-frame only. The V and J calls and clone size are taken from that table; D and trimming were inferred from the DNA. The sample lists under 300,000 clones, about 80% occurring once. The data were obtained in a study of blood T cell repertoires in COVID-19. For the study at large: Samples taken during acute and convalescent COVID-19 were collected in the United States, Italy and Spain. The analysed material was cDNA or gDNA that came from T cells, B-cell-depleted T cells, or PBMCs.

Germline V CDR1 and CDR2: LGHDT, YNNKEL (reference sequence). The junction had 7 bases not matched to a gene; V was cut back by 5 bases and J by 0 bases. This CDR3 has 15 residues. This sequence was found in a woman older than 75 with active or convalescent COVID-19. The rearrangement joins TRBV3-1 (or the pseudogene TRBV3-2) to TRBJ2-7; TRBD2 agrees at 7 bases. The sequenced material came from peripheral blood. Written as DNA, the CDR3 is TGTGCCAGCAGCAATAGCGGGTCGAGCTCCTACGAGCAGTACTTC. Translation gives CASSNSGSSSYEQYF.